These T cell receptor beta chains were read from a single sample in a study of CD8 T cells in Susac syndrome. TCRdb independently ran MiXCR on the immunoSEQ multiplex PCR reads; one entry per CDR3 protein. The data show about 120,000 distinct CDR3 sequences, approximately 96% seen once. The source material was CD4+ T cells from PBMCs. The origin of the receptors is a human donor with Susac syndrome. Both conserved end residues are part of each CDR3. Rows may omit the clone size; those that give it use once, few, many or a size class.

V	J	size	CDR3
TRBV6-6	TRBJ1-2	NA	CASATLGYTF
TRBV4-2	TRBJ2-1	NA	CASSQVGRLAEGNEQFF
TRBV12-3/TRBV12-4	TRBJ2-4	NA	CASSPRDSTLDIQYF
TRBV29-1	TRBJ1-1	once	CSVGTGSAEAFF
TRBV20-1	TRBJ1-5	NA	CSATENSNQPQHF
TRBV6-2/TRBV6-3	TRBJ2-7	NA	CASSYSRSYEQYF
TRBV7-2	TRBJ2-1	NA	CASSFSGTNNEQFF
TRBV12-3/TRBV12-4	TRBJ2-7	NA	CASSATGLAYEQYF
TRBV18	TRBJ2-6	NA	CASSLGLAGFSGANVLTF
TRBV28	TRBJ2-7	NA	CASSSTTPDPYEQYF
TRBV21-1	TRBJ2-7	once	CASSNRDRAYEQYF
TRBV20-1	TRBJ1-2	NA	CSASGQPILYGYTF
TRBV2	TRBJ2-7	once	CAIRGSSYEQYF
TRBV28	TRBJ1-2	NA	CASSSGRVAGGYTF
TRBV30	TRBJ2-2	NA	CAWSSQATGELFF
TRBV30	TRBJ2-5	NA	CAWSAQLAETQYF
TRBV28	TRBJ1-2	once	CASSFGSPTMYGYTF
TRBV3-1	TRBJ2-1	NA	CASSQTWVNEQFF
TRBV4-1	TRBJ1-1	NA	CASSQEAMVNTEAFF
TRBV29-1	TRBJ2-1	NA	CSVADREAYNEQFF
TRBV6-5	TRBJ1-1	NA	CASSYSQALNTEAFF
TRBV7-8	TRBJ2-3	NA	CASSLGVGTDTQYF
TRBV6-6	TRBJ2-7	NA	CASSPGLAGDYEQYF
TRBV9	TRBJ2-1	once	CASSHGLAGHNEQFF
TRBV4-2	TRBJ1-2	NA	CASSPQIQVDYGYTF
TRBV19	TRBJ1-2	NA	CASSTQGSTLYGYTF
TRBV29-1	TRBJ2-1	NA	CSVGGGVPGNEQFF
TRBV11-2	TRBJ2-7	NA	CASSSSGRGLSEQYF
TRBV5-6	TRBJ2-5	NA	CASSLARGVQETQYF
TRBV5-1	TRBJ2-7	once	CASSFKVSYEQYF